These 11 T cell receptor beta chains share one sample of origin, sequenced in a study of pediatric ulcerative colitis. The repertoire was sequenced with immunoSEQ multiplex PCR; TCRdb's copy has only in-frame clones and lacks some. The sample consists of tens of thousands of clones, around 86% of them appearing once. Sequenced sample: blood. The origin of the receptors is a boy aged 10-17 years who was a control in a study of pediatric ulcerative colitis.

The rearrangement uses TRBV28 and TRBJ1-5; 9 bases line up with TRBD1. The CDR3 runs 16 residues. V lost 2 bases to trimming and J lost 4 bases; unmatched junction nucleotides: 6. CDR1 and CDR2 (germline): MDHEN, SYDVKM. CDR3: CASSLGGTGRNQPQHF. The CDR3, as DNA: TGTGCCAGCAGTTTAGGGGGGACAGGGCGTAATCAGCCCCAGCATTTT.

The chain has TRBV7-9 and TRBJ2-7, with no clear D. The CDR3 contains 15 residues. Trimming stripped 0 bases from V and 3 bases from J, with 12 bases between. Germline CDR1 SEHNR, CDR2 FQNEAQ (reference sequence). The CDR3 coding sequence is TGTGCCAGCAGCTTAGCGCGTCAGAACGTCTACGAGCAGTACTTC. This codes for CASSLARQNVYEQYF.

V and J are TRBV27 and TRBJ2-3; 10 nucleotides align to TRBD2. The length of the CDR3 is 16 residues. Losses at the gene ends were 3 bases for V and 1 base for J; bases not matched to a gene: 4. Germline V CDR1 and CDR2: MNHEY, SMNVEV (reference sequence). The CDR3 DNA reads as TGTGCCAGCAGTTTTATCACTAGCGGGGGCACAGATACGCAGTATTTT. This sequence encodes CASSFITSGGTDTQYF.

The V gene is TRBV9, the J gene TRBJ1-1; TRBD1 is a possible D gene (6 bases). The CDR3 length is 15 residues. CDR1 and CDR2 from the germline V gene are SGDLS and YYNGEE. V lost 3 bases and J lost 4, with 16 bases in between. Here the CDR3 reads CASSATGALRTEAFF. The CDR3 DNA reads TGTGCCAGCAGCGCGACGGGGGCCCTTCGCACTGAAGCTTTCTTT.

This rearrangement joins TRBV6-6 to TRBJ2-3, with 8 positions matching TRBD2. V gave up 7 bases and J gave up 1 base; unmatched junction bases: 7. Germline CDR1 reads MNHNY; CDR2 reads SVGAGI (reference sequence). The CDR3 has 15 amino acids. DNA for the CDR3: TGTGCCAGCATTTTAGTACTAGCGGGCACAGATACGCAGTATTTT. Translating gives CASILVLAGTDTQYF.

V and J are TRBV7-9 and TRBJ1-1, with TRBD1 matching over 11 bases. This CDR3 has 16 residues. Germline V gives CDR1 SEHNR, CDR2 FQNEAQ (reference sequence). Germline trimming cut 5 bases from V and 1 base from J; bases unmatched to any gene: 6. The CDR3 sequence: CASSGRTGGRNTEAFF. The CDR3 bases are TGTGCCAGCAGCGGACGGACAGGGGGCAGGAACACTGAAGCTTTCTTT.

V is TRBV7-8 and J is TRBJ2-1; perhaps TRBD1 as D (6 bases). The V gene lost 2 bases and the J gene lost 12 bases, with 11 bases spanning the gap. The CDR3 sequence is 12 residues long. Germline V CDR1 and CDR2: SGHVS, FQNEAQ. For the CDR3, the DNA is TGTGCCAGCAGCTTATGGGGGCCGGGGCAGTTCTTC. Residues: CASSLWGPGQFF.

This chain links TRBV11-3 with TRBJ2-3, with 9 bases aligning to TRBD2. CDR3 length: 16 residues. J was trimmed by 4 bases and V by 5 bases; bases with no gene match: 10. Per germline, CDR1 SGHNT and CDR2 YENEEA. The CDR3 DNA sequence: TGTGCCAGCAGCCCAATAGCGGGAGAGAGCGCAGATACGCAGTATTTT. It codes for CASSPIAGESADTQYF.

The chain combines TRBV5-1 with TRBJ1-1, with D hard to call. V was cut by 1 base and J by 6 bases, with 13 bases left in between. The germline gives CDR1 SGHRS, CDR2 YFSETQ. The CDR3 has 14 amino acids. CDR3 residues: CASSLSSVGSEAFF. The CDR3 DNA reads TGCGCCAGCAGCTTGAGTTCGGTGGGGTCTGAAGCTTTCTTT.

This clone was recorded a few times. The chain's CDR3 is CASSVWGSGELFF. The CDR3 DNA sequence: TGTGCCAGCAGTGTTTGGGGCAGCGGGGAGCTGTTTTTT. The chain uses TRBV2 and TRBJ2-2, with D possibly TRBD1 on 5 matching bases. V was clipped by 4 bases and J by 7 bases, with 10 bases between them. This CDR3 has 13 amino acids. Germline CDR1 reads SNHLY; CDR2 reads FYNNEI. Filled out from reference TRBV2 and TRBJ2-2, the complete variable domain reads EPEVTQTPSHQVTQMGQEVILRCVPISNHLYFYWYRQILGQKVEFLVSFYNNEISEKSEIFDDQFSVERPDGSNFTLKIRSTKLEDSAMYFCASSVWGSGELFFGEGSRLTVL.

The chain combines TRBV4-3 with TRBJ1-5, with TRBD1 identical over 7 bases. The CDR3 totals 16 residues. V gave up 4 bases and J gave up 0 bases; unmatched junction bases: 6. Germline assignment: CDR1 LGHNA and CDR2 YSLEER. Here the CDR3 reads CASSLGQQHSNQPQHF. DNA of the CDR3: TGCGCCAGCAGCCTGGGACAGCAGCATAGCAATCAGCCCCAGCATTTT.